These T cell receptor beta chains were read from a single sample in a study of shared clonotypes between healthy human individuals. Method: immunoSEQ multiplex PCR; TCRdb's copy keeps in-frame clones and lacks some. The profile shows millions of clones, approximately 90% of them singletons. Sample: naive CD4+ T cells sorted from blood. These receptors all come from a young man in good health. Each CDR3 is given with its conserved first and last residue. The order of the fields is V gene, CDR3 length, J gene, D gene, clone size, CDR3 DNA, CDR3 protein. The D gene is left open where the match is weak. Part of the rows lack a size; the others show once, few, many or a class for expanded clones.

v_gene: TRBV7-9; len: 14; j_gene: TRBJ2-3; d_gene: NA; abundance: NA; CDR3nt: TGTGCCAGCAGCTTAGTAGCAGCGGCCGATACGCAGTATTTT; CDR3aa: CASSLVAAADTQYF
v_gene: TRBV6-5; len: 15; j_gene: TRBJ2-3; d_gene: TRBD1; abundance: NA; CDR3nt: TGTGCCAGCAGTTACGGGGACAGCTCCACAGATACGCAGTATTTT; CDR3aa: CASSYGDSSTDTQYF
v_gene: TRBV5-1; len: 18; j_gene: TRBJ2-1; d_gene: NA; abundance: NA; CDR3nt: TGCGCCAGCAGCTTGGACCCCTTACAGGTCCAAGGGTACAATGAGCAGTTCTTC; CDR3aa: CASSLDPLQVQGYNEQFF
v_gene: TRBV30; len: 15; j_gene: TRBJ1-3; d_gene: NA; abundance: NA; CDR3nt: TGTGCCTGGAGTCTCGCCCGGAGCTCTGGAAACACCATATATTTT; CDR3aa: CAWSLARSSGNTIYF
v_gene: TRBV5-8; len: 16; j_gene: TRBJ2-3; d_gene: TRBD2; abundance: NA; CDR3nt: TGTGCCAGCAGCTTGGGAGCGGGGGGGCAGACAGATACGCAGTATTTT; CDR3aa: CASSLGAGGQTDTQYF
v_gene: TRBV10-3; len: 17; j_gene: TRBJ1-1; d_gene: NA; abundance: NA; CDR3nt: TGTGCCATCAGTGAGTCGTGGGGCCTGGGAGTAAACACTGAAGCTTTCTTT; CDR3aa: CAISESWGLGVNTEAFF
v_gene: TRBV30; len: 16; j_gene: TRBJ2-2; d_gene: TRBD2; abundance: NA; CDR3nt: TGTGCCTGGACGCACTGGACTAGATCGAACACCGGGGAGCTGTTTTTT; CDR3aa: CAWTHWTRSNTGELFF
v_gene: TRBV9; len: 15; j_gene: TRBJ2-3; d_gene: NA; abundance: NA; CDR3nt: TGTGCCAGCAGCTTAGATGGGGGGTCCACAGATACGCAGTATTTT; CDR3aa: CASSLDGGSTDTQYF
v_gene: TRBV5-1; len: 12; j_gene: TRBJ2-2; d_gene: NA; abundance: NA; CDR3nt: TGCGCCAGCAGCTTGGCCTATGGGGAGCTGTTTTTT; CDR3aa: CASSLAYGELFF
v_gene: TRBV5-8; len: 15; j_gene: TRBJ2-1; d_gene: TRBD2; abundance: NA; CDR3nt: TGTGCCAGCAGCTTAGGGCTAGCGGGGTGGAATGAGCAGTTCTTC; CDR3aa: CASSLGLAGWNEQFF
v_gene: TRBV11-2; len: 14; j_gene: TRBJ2-7; d_gene: NA; abundance: NA; CDR3nt: TGTGCCAGCAGCTTAGCCGCGGGCTCGTACGAGCAGTACTTC; CDR3aa: CASSLAAGSYEQYF
v_gene: TRBV14; len: 15; j_gene: TRBJ2-3; d_gene: TRBD2; abundance: once; CDR3nt: TGTGCCAGCGGGACTAGCGGGCTAGGGACAGATACGCAGTATTTT; CDR3aa: CASGTSGLGTDTQYF
v_gene: TRBV11-2; len: 14; j_gene: TRBJ1-4; d_gene: NA; abundance: NA; CDR3nt: TGTGCCAGCAGCTTAAACGGCGGGAATGAAAAACTGTTTTTT; CDR3aa: CASSLNGGNEKLFF
v_gene: TRBV18; len: 14; j_gene: TRBJ2-7; d_gene: TRBD1; abundance: NA; CDR3nt: TGTGCCAGCTCAGAGCCGGGACAGGCCTACGAGCAGTACTTC; CDR3aa: CASSEPGQAYEQYF
v_gene: TRBV5-6; len: 14; j_gene: TRBJ2-3; d_gene: NA; abundance: once; CDR3nt: TGTGCCAGCAGCTTACGGGAGTTCACAGATACGCAGTATTTT; CDR3aa: CASSLREFTDTQYF
v_gene: TRBV19; len: 13; j_gene: TRBJ1-1; d_gene: NA; abundance: NA; CDR3nt: TGTGCCAGTAGTACTCAGATGAACACTGAAGCTTTCTTT; CDR3aa: CASSTQMNTEAFF
v_gene: TRBV30; len: 15; j_gene: TRBJ1-3; d_gene: TRBD1; abundance: NA; CDR3nt: TGTGCCTGGAGGGGGACAGGGTCGGCTGGAAACACCATATATTTT; CDR3aa: CAWRGTGSAGNTIYF
v_gene: TRBV4-3; len: 15; j_gene: TRBJ2-1; d_gene: TRBD2; abundance: once; CDR3nt: TGCGCCAGCAGCCCCGCTAGCGGTAGCTACAATGAGCAGTTCTTC; CDR3aa: CASSPASGSYNEQFF
v_gene: TRBV29-1; len: 13; j_gene: TRBJ1-1; d_gene: NA; abundance: NA; CDR3nt: TGCAGCGTTGTATGGGGGTTGAACACTGAAGCTTTCTTT; CDR3aa: CSVVWGLNTEAFF
v_gene: TRBV10-1; len: 13; j_gene: TRBJ1-1; d_gene: NA; abundance: NA; CDR3nt: TGCGCCAGCAGTGAGGGGGGGAACACTGAAGCTTTCTTT; CDR3aa: CASSEGGNTEAFF
v_gene: TRBV6-5; len: 12; j_gene: TRBJ2-7; d_gene: NA; abundance: NA; CDR3nt: TGTGCCAGCAGTTACTCCCAGGGTTCGGTGTACTTC; CDR3aa: CASSYSQGSVYF
v_gene: TRBV7-9; len: 12; j_gene: TRBJ1-1; d_gene: NA; abundance: NA; CDR3nt: TGTGCCAGCAGCCTTTCGACAGGCCAAGCTTTCTTT; CDR3aa: CASSLSTGQAFF
v_gene: TRBV2; len: 17; j_gene: TRBJ2-4; d_gene: TRBD2; abundance: NA; CDR3nt: TGTGCCAGCAGTGAGCCCCGAATAGCGGGGGGTGCAAACATTCAGTACTTC; CDR3aa: CASSEPRIAGGANIQYF
v_gene: TRBV2; len: 16; j_gene: TRBJ2-1; d_gene: TRBD2; abundance: once; CDR3nt: TGTGCCAGCTTCCGGGGGGGCGGCCAAGCGCAAAATGAGCAGTTCTTC; CDR3aa: CASFRGGGQAQNEQFF
v_gene: TRBV2; len: 13; j_gene: TRBJ1-2; d_gene: NA; abundance: NA; CDR3nt: TGTGCCAGCAGTGGGCAGACCGCGTATGGCTACACCTTC; CDR3aa: CASSGQTAYGYTF
v_gene: TRBV9; len: 16; j_gene: TRBJ1-4; d_gene: NA; abundance: NA; CDR3nt: TGTGCCAGCAGCGCGGCCCAGGCCGCAACTAATGAAAAACTGTTTTTT; CDR3aa: CASSAAQAATNEKLFF
v_gene: TRBV2; len: 15; j_gene: TRBJ1-4; d_gene: TRBD1; abundance: NA; CDR3nt: TGTGCCAGCAGGGGACAGGGGGCGACTAATGAAAAACTGTTTTTT; CDR3aa: CASRGQGATNEKLFF
v_gene: TRBV5-5; len: 15; j_gene: TRBJ1-6; d_gene: TRBD1; abundance: NA; CDR3nt: TGTGCCAGCAGCTTGGGAGGGACAGAGTATTCACCCCTCCACTTT; CDR3aa: CASSLGGTEYSPLHF
v_gene: TRBV7-3; len: 15; j_gene: TRBJ2-3; d_gene: NA; abundance: NA; CDR3nt: TGTGCCAGCAGCTCGATGGGGGTAACCACAGATACGCAGTATTTT; CDR3aa: CASSSMGVTTDTQYF
v_gene: TRBV7-2; len: 13; j_gene: TRBJ1-1; d_gene: NA; abundance: few; CDR3nt: TGTGCCAGCGGTGCAGGTCCTAACACTGAAGCTTTCTTT; CDR3aa: CASGAGPNTEAFF
v_gene: TRBV5-1; len: 14; j_gene: TRBJ1-2; d_gene: TRBD1; abundance: NA; CDR3nt: TGCGCCAGCAGCCAAGGACAGGGGGCTGGAGGCTACACCTTC; CDR3aa: CASSQGQGAGGYTF
v_gene: TRBV7-9; len: 14; j_gene: TRBJ1-1; d_gene: TRBD1; abundance: NA; CDR3nt: TGTGCCAGCAGCACACAGGGGGGGAACACTGAAGCTTTCTTT; CDR3aa: CASSTQGGNTEAFF
v_gene: TRBV29-1; len: 13; j_gene: TRBJ1-1; d_gene: NA; abundance: NA; CDR3nt: TGCAGCGCCCAGGGGCAGTTGAACACTGAAGCTTTCTTT; CDR3aa: CSAQGQLNTEAFF
v_gene: TRBV9; len: 16; j_gene: TRBJ2-3; d_gene: NA; abundance: NA; CDR3nt: TGTGCCAGCAGCGTGGGCGAGGGCCTCTTTGCAGATACGCAGTATTTT; CDR3aa: CASSVGEGLFADTQYF
v_gene: TRBV11-2; len: 17; j_gene: TRBJ1-6; d_gene: NA; abundance: NA; CDR3nt: TGTGCCAGCAGCACCCGATCGAAAACCATTTCTAATTCACCCCTCCACTTT; CDR3aa: CASSTRSKTISNSPLHF
v_gene: TRBV2; len: 14; j_gene: TRBJ2-7; d_gene: NA; abundance: NA; CDR3nt: TGTGCCAGCAGGACCGGAGGGAAGGCCTACGAGCAGTACTTC; CDR3aa: CASRTGGKAYEQYF
v_gene: TRBV11-3; len: 20; j_gene: TRBJ2-2; d_gene: TRBD1; abundance: NA; CDR3nt: TGTGCCAGCAGCGGACGGTTTACCGGGACAGGGGGCGAGAACACCGGGGAGCTGTTTTTT; CDR3aa: CASSGRFTGTGGENTGELFF
v_gene: TRBV5-1; len: 13; j_gene: TRBJ1-3; d_gene: NA; abundance: NA; CDR3nt: TGCGCCAGCAGCTTGGAGACCTTCGGGACGATATATTTT; CDR3aa: CASSLETFGTIYF
v_gene: TRBV11-2; len: 17; j_gene: TRBJ2-5; d_gene: NA; abundance: NA; CDR3nt: TGTGCCAGCAGCCTCACCGGGGCGGGACAACTCGGGGAGACCCAGTACTTC; CDR3aa: CASSLTGAGQLGETQYF
v_gene: TRBV21-1; len: 15; j_gene: TRBJ1-1; d_gene: NA; abundance: few; CDR3nt: TGTGCCAGCAGCCCCTATTTCCGGGACAGATTCAAAGCTTTCTTT; CDR3aa: CASSPYFRDRFKAFF
v_gene: TRBV30; len: 15; j_gene: TRBJ2-7; d_gene: NA; abundance: NA; CDR3nt: TGTGCCTGGACACCCCTGGGGGGAGGTCACTACGAGCAGTACTTC; CDR3aa: CAWTPLGGGHYEQYF
v_gene: TRBV5-5; len: 14; j_gene: TRBJ2-4; d_gene: TRBD2; abundance: NA; CDR3nt: TGTGCCAGCAGCTTAACTAGCGGGGCTAGCATTCAGTACTTC; CDR3aa: CASSLTSGASIQYF
v_gene: TRBV7-6; len: 14; j_gene: TRBJ1-3; d_gene: TRBD1; abundance: NA; CDR3nt: TGTGCCAGCAGCTTCGGACAGGCTGGAAACACCATATATTTT; CDR3aa: CASSFGQAGNTIYF
v_gene: TRBV5-1; len: 15; j_gene: TRBJ1-1; d_gene: NA; abundance: NA; CDR3nt: TGCGCCAGCAGCCCCCGGGGGGGGTCCTTCTCTGAAGCTTTCTTT; CDR3aa: CASSPRGGSFSEAFF
v_gene: TRBV6-4; len: 15; j_gene: TRBJ2-3; d_gene: NA; abundance: NA; CDR3nt: TGTGCCAGCAGTGAACAGGTTGGGGGCACAGATACGCAGTATTTT; CDR3aa: CASSEQVGGTDTQYF
v_gene: TRBV11-3; len: 14; j_gene: TRBJ2-3; d_gene: NA; abundance: NA; CDR3nt: TGTGCCAGCAGCGAAAGGGGAGGCACAGATACGCAGTATTTT; CDR3aa: CASSERGGTDTQYF
v_gene: TRBV2; len: 12; j_gene: TRBJ2-7; d_gene: NA; abundance: few; CDR3nt: TGTGCCAGCAGTGCGGATAACTACGAGCAGTACTTC; CDR3aa: CASSADNYEQYF
v_gene: TRBV5-1; len: 13; j_gene: TRBJ2-1; d_gene: NA; abundance: NA; CDR3nt: TGCGCCAGCAGCTTTTCGGTGGGGAATGAGCAGTTCTTC; CDR3aa: CASSFSVGNEQFF
v_gene: TRBV6-5; len: 15; j_gene: TRBJ2-7; d_gene: NA; abundance: NA; CDR3nt: TGTGCCAGCAGTTCCCCGGCCGGACGGGACTACGAGCAGTACTTC; CDR3aa: CASSSPAGRDYEQYF
v_gene: TRBV4-2; len: 15; j_gene: TRBJ2-7; d_gene: TRBD2; abundance: NA; CDR3nt: TGTGCCAGCACCCAGAGCACGGGGGGTCCCTACGAGCAGTACTTC; CDR3aa: CASTQSTGGPYEQYF
v_gene: TRBV10-3; len: 16; j_gene: TRBJ1-6; d_gene: TRBD1; abundance: NA; CDR3nt: TGTGCCATCAGTGAGTCGGGAGGGGGCGTTAATTCACCCCTCCACTTT; CDR3aa: CAISESGGGVNSPLHF
v_gene: TRBV30; len: 13; j_gene: TRBJ2-7; d_gene: NA; abundance: NA; CDR3nt: TGTGCCTGGAAGTTACGGGCAGAGGGCGAGCAGTACTTC; CDR3aa: CAWKLRAEGEQYF
v_gene: TRBV6-1; len: 16; j_gene: TRBJ2-5; d_gene: TRBD2; abundance: NA; CDR3nt: TGTGCCAGCAGTGAAAGAGCGGGGGGACCCGTAAAGACCCAGTACTTC; CDR3aa: CASSERAGGPVKTQYF